This TCR beta chain emerged from a study of vaccination and CD4 T cells after COVID-19. Study results and caveats: In convalescent patients, 304 of 307 vaccine-specific clones were spike mono-reactive.

This CDR3 is 15 amino acids long. Germline trimming cut 5 bases from V and 0 bases from J; bases unmatched to any gene: 7. Germline values: CDR1 SGHVS, CDR2 FNYEAQ. The Oncomine TCR Beta short-read assay was applied to DNA of cultured CD4+ T cells. Genomic DNA was isolated from CD4+ T cells that had been cultured. TCRdb re-derived calls from the PCR reads in MiXCR, one entry per CDR3 protein. The data hold roughly 20,000 distinct CDR3 sequences, with about 62% observed a single time. As to this clonotype: The target antigen is unknown.

Documented treatment: approximately nine-day PBMC culture with coronavirus spike peptide pools or control peptides (ViraFEST assay). The rearrangement uses TRBV7-6 and TRBJ2-7, with 7 bases fitting TRBD2. The receptor's source is a human donor who received a COVID-19 vaccine. The material sequenced was CD4+ T cells from blood, cultured in vitro, taken before SARS-CoV-2 vaccination. CDR3 in amino acids: CASSPRGVSSYEQYF. The CDR3 nucleotides are TGTGCCAGCAGCCCCCGGGGGGTAAGCTCCTACGAGCAGTACTTC.